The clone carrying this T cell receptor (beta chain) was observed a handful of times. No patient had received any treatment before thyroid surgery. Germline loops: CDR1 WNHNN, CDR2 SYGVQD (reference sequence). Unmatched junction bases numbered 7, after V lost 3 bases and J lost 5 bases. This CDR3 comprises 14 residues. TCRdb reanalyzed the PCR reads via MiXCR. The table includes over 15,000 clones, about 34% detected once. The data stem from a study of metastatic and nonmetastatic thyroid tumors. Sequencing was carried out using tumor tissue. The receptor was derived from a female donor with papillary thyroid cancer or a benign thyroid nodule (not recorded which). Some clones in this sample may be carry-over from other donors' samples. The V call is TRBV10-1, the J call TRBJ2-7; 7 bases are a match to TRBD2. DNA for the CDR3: TGCGCCAGCAGTGATGCGGGAGACGGCGACGAGCAGTACTTC. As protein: CASSDAGDGDEQYF.